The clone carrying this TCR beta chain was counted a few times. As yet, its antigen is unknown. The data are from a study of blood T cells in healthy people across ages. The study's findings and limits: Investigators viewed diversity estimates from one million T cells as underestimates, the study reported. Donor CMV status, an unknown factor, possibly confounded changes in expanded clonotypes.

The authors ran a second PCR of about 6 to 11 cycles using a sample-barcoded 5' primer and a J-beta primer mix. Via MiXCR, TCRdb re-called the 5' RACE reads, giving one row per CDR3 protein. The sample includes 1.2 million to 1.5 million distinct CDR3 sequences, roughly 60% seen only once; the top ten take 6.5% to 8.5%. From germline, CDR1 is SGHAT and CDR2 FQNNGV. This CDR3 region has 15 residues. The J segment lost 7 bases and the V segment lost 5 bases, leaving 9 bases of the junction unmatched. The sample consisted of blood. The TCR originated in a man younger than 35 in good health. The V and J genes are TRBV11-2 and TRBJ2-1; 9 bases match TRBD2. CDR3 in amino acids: CASSRPGTSINEQFF. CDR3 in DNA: TGTGCCAGCAGCAGACCCGGGACTAGCATTAATGAGCAGTTCTTC. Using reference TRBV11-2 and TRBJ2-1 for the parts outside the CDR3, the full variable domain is EAGVAQSPRYKIIEKRQSVAFWCNPISGHATLYWYQQILGQGPKLLIQFQNNGVVDDSQLPKDRFSAERLKGVDSTLKIQPAKLEDSAVYLCASSRPGTSINEQFFGPGTRLTVL.